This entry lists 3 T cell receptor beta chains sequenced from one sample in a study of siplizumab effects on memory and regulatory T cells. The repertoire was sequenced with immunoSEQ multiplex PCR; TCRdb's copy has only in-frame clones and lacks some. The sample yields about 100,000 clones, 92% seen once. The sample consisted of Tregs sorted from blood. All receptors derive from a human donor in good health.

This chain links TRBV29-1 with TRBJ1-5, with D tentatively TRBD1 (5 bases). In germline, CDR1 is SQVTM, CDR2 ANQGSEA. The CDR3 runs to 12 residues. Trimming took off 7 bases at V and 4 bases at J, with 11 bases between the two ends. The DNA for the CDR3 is TGCAGCGCCCGGGACGGTAATCAGCCCCAGCATTTT. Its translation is CSARDGNQPQHF.

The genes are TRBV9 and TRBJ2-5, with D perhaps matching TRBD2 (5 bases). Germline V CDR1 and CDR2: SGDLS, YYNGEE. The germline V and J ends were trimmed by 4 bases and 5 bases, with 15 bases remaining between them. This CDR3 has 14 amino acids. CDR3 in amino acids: CASSIAPRGETQYF. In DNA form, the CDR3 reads TGTGCCAGCAGCATCGCCCCCCGGGGTGAGACCCAGTACTTC.

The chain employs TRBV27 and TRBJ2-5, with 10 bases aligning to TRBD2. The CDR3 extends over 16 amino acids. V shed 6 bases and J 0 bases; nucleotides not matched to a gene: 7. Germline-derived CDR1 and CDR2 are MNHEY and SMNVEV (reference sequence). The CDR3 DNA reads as TGTGCCAGCAGACTAGCGGGACTCCCGTACCAAGAGACCCAGTACTTC. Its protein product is CASRLAGLPYQETQYF.